These T cell receptor beta chains were read from a single sample in a study of blood T cell repertoires in COVID-19. The protocol was immunoSEQ multiplex PCR, while the TCRdb copy is restricted to in-frame clones and leaves out a portion. The sample has 110,000 to 150,000 clones; over 75% are singletons. The sequenced material came from peripheral blood. These receptors were taken from a human donor in a cohort sampled during active COVID-19. CDR3s include the opening cysteine and the closing phenylalanine or tryptophan. Fields, in order: clone size, J gene, D gene, CDR3 length, V gene, CDR3 protein, CDR3 DNA. A D gene is named only where the DNA matches it firmly. Only some rows state a clone size, as once, few, many or a class for expanded clones.

>NA|TRBJ1-4|TRBD1|17|TRBV18
CASSRTSGTGGLEKLFF
TGTGCCAGCTCACGTACCTCCGGGACAGGTGGACTTGAAAAACTGTTTTTT
>NA|TRBJ1-1|TRBD1|15|TRBV5-1
CASSTLTGSETEAFF
TGCGCCAGCAGCACCCTGACAGGGAGTGAGACTGAAGCTTTCTTT
>NA|TRBJ2-3|NA|13|TRBV7-3
CASSSGLPDTQYF
TGTGCCAGCAGCTCGGGACTGCCAGATACGCAGTATTTT
>NA|TRBJ2-3|NA|10|TRBV7-6
CASSLEGLTF
TGTGCCAGCAGCTTAGAAGGACTTACGTTT
>NA|TRBJ1-2|TRBD1|14|TRBV28
CASVQQGMNYGYTF
TGTGCCAGCGTCCAACAGGGGATGAACTATGGCTACACCTTC
>NA|TRBJ2-1|TRBD2|19|TRBV6-2/TRBV6-3
CASSYWTLAGGNPKGEQFF
TGTGCCAGCAGTTACTGGACTCTAGCGGGAGGGAACCCCAAAGGTGAGCAGTTCTTC
>few|TRBJ2-5|NA|12|TRBV28
CASSSGQETQYF
TGTGCCAGCAGTTCGGGCCAAGAGACCCAGTACTTC
>NA|TRBJ2-3|TRBD2|14|TRBV5-8
CASSFGLETDTQYF
TGTGCCAGCAGCTTTGGACTAGAAACAGATACGCAGTATTTT
>NA|TRBJ2-5|TRBD2|17|TRBV3-1/TRBV3-2
CASSPPFAGGPRETQYF
TGTGCCAGCAGCCCTCCTTTCGCGGGGGGACCCCGGGAGACCCAGTACTTC
>once|TRBJ1-2|NA|12|TRBV6-2/TRBV6-3
CASSPGGLGYTF
TGTGCCAGCAGTCCCGGGGGGCTTGGCTACACCTTC
>NA|TRBJ1-2|NA|16|TRBV10-3
CAIRPRSRGSTYGYTF
TGTGCCATCAGGCCCAGAAGCAGAGGCAGCACCTATGGCTACACCTTC
>NA|TRBJ1-1|NA|13|TRBV6-5
CASSPDKNRKAFF
TGTGCCAGCAGTCCGGACAAGAACCGAAAAGCTTTCTTT
>NA|TRBJ2-1|TRBD2|14|TRBV7-2
CASSPGLARNEQFF
TGTGCCAGCAGCCCAGGACTAGCCCGAAATGAGCAGTTCTTC
>NA|TRBJ2-5|NA|14|TRBV7-2
CASSRWTGQETQYF
TGTGCCAGCAGCCGGTGGACGGGACAAGAGACCCAGTACTTC
>NA|TRBJ2-5|TRBD1|15|TRBV24-1
CATSDPGTGRETQYF
TGTGCCACCAGTGACCCTGGGACAGGGAGAGAGACCCAGTACTTC
>NA|TRBJ2-1|NA|15|TRBV30
CAWSAVATPNNEQFF
TGTGCCTGGAGTGCCGTAGCTACTCCTAACAATGAGCAGTTCTTC
>NA|TRBJ1-5|TRBD1|16|TRBV4-1
CASSQGPGGWNQPQHF
TGCGCCAGCAGCCAAGGGCCAGGGGGTTGGAATCAGCCCCAGCATTTT
>once|TRBJ2-1|TRBD2|14|TRBV6-2/TRBV6-3
CASSRTSGVGKQFF
TGTGCCAGCAGTCGGACTAGCGGGGTCGGTAAGCAGTTCTTC
>few|TRBJ1-1|TRBD1|14|TRBV11-2
CASSSRGLYTEAFF
TGTGCCAGCAGCTCCAGGGGGCTCTACACTGAAGCTTTCTTT
>NA|TRBJ1-1|TRBD1|15|TRBV10-3
CAISRTGELNTEAFF
TGTGCCATCAGTAGGACAGGGGAATTGAACACTGAAGCTTTCTTT
>NA|TRBJ2-1|TRBD2|15|TRBV7-2
CASSTGLAGYNEQFF
TGTGCCAGCAGCACCGGACTAGCGGGGTACAATGAGCAGTTCTTC
>NA|TRBJ1-6|NA|13|TRBV7-2
CASSLVPESPLHF
TGTGCCAGCAGCTTAGTTCCGGAGTCACCCCTCCACTTT
>NA|TRBJ2-5|NA|13|TRBV19
CASSTRARETQYF
TGTGCCAGTAGTACCAGGGCGAGGGAGACCCAGTACTTC
>once|TRBJ2-4|TRBD1|17|TRBV18
CASSPTEGQADKNIQYF
TGTGCCAGCTCACCGACCGAAGGACAGGCCGACAAAAACATTCAGTACTTC
>many|TRBJ2-1|TRBD2|17|TRBV15
CATSRDLGLASTNEQFF
TGTGCCACCAGCAGAGACCTGGGACTAGCATCAACCAATGAGCAGTTCTTC
>once|TRBJ2-2|NA|15|TRBV11-3
CASSLDPREERELFF
TGTGCCAGCAGCTTAGATCCGCGGGAAGAAAGGGAGCTGTTTTTT
>few|TRBJ1-2|NA|13|TRBV12-3/TRBV12-4
CASSRTANYGYTF
TGTGCCAGCAGTCGGACAGCTAACTATGGCTACACCTTC
>NA|TRBJ1-2|NA|14|TRBV24-1
CATSDSARNYGYTF
TGTGCCACCAGTGATAGCGCCAGAAACTATGGCTACACCTTC
>few|TRBJ1-2|NA|17|TRBV7-9
CASSLARGLLYPYGYTF
TGTGCCAGCAGCTTAGCGCGGGGGCTTTTGTATCCCTATGGCTACACCTTC
>NA|TRBJ1-6|TRBD1|15|TRBV30
CAWSGSGQGNSPLHF
TGTGCCTGGAGTGGCTCGGGACAGGGTAATTCACCCCTCCACTTT
>NA|TRBJ2-3|TRBD2|16|TRBV5-1
CASSHAGTTSTDTQYF
TGCGCCAGCAGCCATGCCGGGACTACCAGCACAGATACGCAGTATTTT
>NA|TRBJ2-2|TRBD2|18|TRBV24-1
CATSDTGLAGGWTGELFF
TGTGCCACCAGTGATACTGGACTAGCGGGAGGGTGGACCGGGGAGCTGTTTTTT
>NA|TRBJ1-2|NA|14|TRBV28
CASSFSEPNYGYTF
TGTGCCAGCAGCTTCAGCGAACCCAACTATGGCTACACCTTC
>NA|TRBJ2-3|TRBD2|17|TRBV25-1
CASSESRLAASTDTQYF
TGTGCCAGCAGTGAATCCCGACTAGCGGCTAGCACAGATACGCAGTATTTT
>NA|TRBJ1-3|TRBD1|18|TRBV18
CASSGSPTGGFSGNTIYF
TGTGCCAGCTCCGGTTCCCCGACAGGGGGTTTTTCTGGAAACACCATATATTTT
>NA|TRBJ1-2|TRBD1|14|TRBV9
CASARQGLGYGYTF
TGTGCCAGCGCGAGACAGGGACTGGGCTATGGCTACACCTTC
>NA|TRBJ1-1|NA|12|TRBV28
CASLQGHTEAFF
TGTGCCAGCTTGCAGGGGCACACTGAAGCTTTCTTT
>NA|TRBJ1-5|NA|13|TRBV7-6
CASSLSGDQPQHF
TGTGCCAGCAGCTTATCAGGGGATCAGCCCCAGCATTTT
>NA|TRBJ2-3|NA|17|TRBV3-1/TRBV3-2
CASSPLFAAFRTDTQYF
TGTGCCAGCAGCCCTCTCTTTGCGGCCTTTCGCACAGATACGCAGTATTTT
>NA|TRBJ1-2|TRBD1|14|TRBV7-2
CASRGQRTNYGYTF
TGTGCCAGCAGGGGACAGAGGACTAACTATGGCTACACCTTC
>NA|TRBJ1-1|NA|14|TRBV29-1
CSVGQGGRVTEAFF
TGCAGCGTGGGCCAGGGAGGGCGCGTCACTGAAGCTTTCTTT
>many|TRBJ2-4|NA|15|TRBV7-8
CASSPSDSSKNIQYF
TGTGCCAGCAGCCCTTCGGACAGTTCCAAAAACATTCAGTACTTC
>NA|TRBJ1-1|NA|14|TRBV6-5
CASSYSTGRTEAFF
TGTGCCAGCAGTTACTCCACAGGGCGCACTGAAGCTTTCTTT
>NA|TRBJ2-1|NA|13|TRBV14
CASSPSAYNEQFF
TGTGCCAGCAGCCCTAGCGCCTACAATGAGCAGTTCTTC
>many|TRBJ1-1|NA|13|TRBV6-6
CAIMGAANLVAFF
TGTGCCATTATGGGGGCGGCCAATTTGGTTGCTTTCTTT
>NA|TRBJ1-1|TRBD1|16|TRBV27
CASSLQGAFVNTEAFF
TGTGCCAGCAGTTTGCAGGGGGCGTTCGTGAACACTGAAGCTTTCTTT
>NA|TRBJ1-2|NA|13|TRBV6-2/TRBV6-3
CASSSGINYGYTF
TGTGCCAGCAGTAGCGGAATCAACTATGGCTACACCTTC
>NA|TRBJ2-7|NA|13|TRBV6-2/TRBV6-3
CASSYGAGAEQYF
TGTGCCAGCAGTTACGGCGCTGGGGCCGAGCAGTACTTC
>NA|TRBJ1-1|TRBD1|13|TRBV7-8
CASSLDRGKRAFF
TGTGCCAGCAGCTTGGACAGGGGTAAGAGAGCTTTCTTT
>NA|TRBJ2-7|NA|15|TRBV7-2
CASSAQPGFAYEQYF
TGTGCCAGCAGCGCGCAACCGGGATTCGCCTACGAGCAGTACTTC
>once|TRBJ2-5|NA|15|TRBV7-9
CASSLAVATQETQYF
TGTGCCAGCAGCTTAGCGGTAGCGACCCAAGAGACCCAGTACTTC
>NA|TRBJ2-5|TRBD2|14|TRBV9
CASSVASGMETQYF
TGTGCCAGCAGCGTAGCTAGCGGGATGGAGACCCAGTACTTC
>NA|TRBJ1-1|TRBD1|14|TRBV9
CASSVEQGVTEAFF
TGTGCCAGCAGCGTAGAACAGGGGGTTACTGAAGCTTTCTTT